These 18 T cell receptor beta chains were sequenced from one sample in a study of cytomegalovirus exposure and HLA in healthy donors. This PCR relied on a set of 60 Vbeta primers and 13 Jbeta primers. Produced via immunoSEQ multiplex PCR; TCRdb's table is partial and in-frame only. The sample has about 170,000 clones, 55% to 65% seen once. Sequencing was done on a sample of PBMCs. These TCRs come from a man aged 35-49 years in good health and CMV-seronegative.

This clone has only a few counts. The chain is built from TRBV6-6 and TRBJ2-7; 7 nucleotides align to TRBD2. This CDR3 contains 13 residues. Germline CDR1 and CDR2: MNHNY and SVGAGI (reference sequence). J was trimmed by 2 bases and V by 8 bases; bases with no gene match: 6. CDR3 in DNA: TGTGCCAGCCGAGCGGGGATCCCCTACGAGCAGTACTTC. As protein: CASRAGIPYEQYF.

The genes are TRBV19 and TRBJ2-1; TRBD2 aligns across 13 bases. The V gene end was trimmed by 5 bases and the J gene end by 10 bases; junction bases not matched to a gene: 26. The CDR3 is 21 residues long. Looked up from germline, CDR1 is LNHDA and CDR2 is SQIVND (reference sequence). The CDR3: CASSPWGFVGTSGNGGREQFF. In DNA form, the CDR3 reads TGTGCCAGTAGTCCATGGGGATTCGTTGGGACTAGCGGGAATGGGGGGCGGGAGCAGTTCTTC.

The chain combines TRBV5-4 with TRBJ2-5; D perhaps matches TRBD2 (5 bases). Germline V CDR1 and CDR2: SGHNT, YYREEE (reference sequence). Trimming left V 4 bases short and J 0 bases short, with 16 bases between. The CDR3 is 16 residues long. CDR3: CASSPDPGGYQETQYF. CDR3 coding DNA: TGTGCCAGCAGCCCCGACCCCGGCGGGTACCAAGAGACCCAGTACTTC.

V usage is TRBV2 and J usage is TRBJ1-5, with 8 bases lining up with TRBD1. CDR3 size: 14 residues. V trimming: 7 bases; J trimming: 3 bases; junction bases outside the gene matches: 5. Germline V gives CDR1 SNHLY, CDR2 FYNNEI. The CDR3 region has the DNA TGTGCCAGCATTCAGGACAGGGACAATCAGCCCCAGCATTTT. As protein: CASIQDRDNQPQHF. Full variable domain (outside the CDR3, taken from reference TRBV2 and TRBJ1-5): EPEVTQTPSHQVTQMGQEVILRCVPISNHLYFYWYRQILGQKVEFLVSFYNNEISEKSEIFDDQFSVERPDGSNFTLKIRSTKLEDSAMYFCASIQDRDNQPQHFGDGTRLSIL.

This clone was found a few times. This chain uses TRBV5-1 with TRBJ2-7; unclear D gene. Trimming pared 0 bases from V and 5 bases from J, leaving 6 bases between. This CDR3 comprises 12 residues. CDR1 and CDR2 from the germline V gene are SGHRS and YFSETQ. CDR3 bases: TGCGCCAGCAGCTTGGACGGTCACGAGCAGTACTTC. It is translated as CASSLDGHEQYF.

As for this clone: Additional DNA sequences in this sample encode the identical CDR3. V usage is TRBV5-1 and J usage is TRBJ2-5; possible D gene TRBD1, 6 bases. Trimming stripped 0 bases from V and 3 bases from J, with 9 bases between. This CDR3 is 14 amino acids long. Germline V gene lookup returns CDR1 SGHRS and CDR2 YFSETQ. The chain's CDR3 is CASSLGGGEETQYF. Written as DNA, the CDR3 is TGCGCCAGCAGCTTGGGAGGGGGAGAAGAGACCCAGTACTTC. Filled out from reference TRBV5-1 and TRBJ2-5, the complete variable domain reads KAGVTQTPRYLIKTRGQQVTLSCSPISGHRSVSWYQQTPGQGLQFLFEYFSETQRNKGNFPGRFSGRQFSNSRSEMNVSTLELGDSALYLCASSLGGGEETQYFGPGTRLLVL.

CDR3: CASSRASGRFEADTQYF. In DNA form, the CDR3 reads TGTGCCAGTAGTCGCGCTAGCGGGAGGTTTGAGGCAGATACGCAGTATTTT. The chain uses TRBV19 and TRBJ2-3; the match to TRBD2 covers 11 bases. CDR1 is LNHDA, CDR2 SQIVND, per germline (reference sequence). The CDR3 extends over 17 amino acids. After removal of 5 bases from V and 4 bases from J, the junction contained 11 bases not matched to a gene.

The rearrangement joins TRBV10-3 to TRBJ1-1; D not resolved. Germline assignment: CDR1 ENHRY and CDR2 SYGVKD. The CDR3 is 14 amino acids. Trimming shortened V by 4 bases and J by 0 bases, and 9 bases separated the two germline ends. CDR3 amino acids: CAISVGDMNTEAFF. The CDR3 region has the DNA TGTGCCATCAGTGTGGGCGATATGAACACTGAAGCTTTCTTT.

This clone has only a few counts. The chain has TRBV5-4 and TRBJ2-5; tentatively, D is TRBD2 (5 bases). The CDR3 has 12 amino acids. The V gene's germline CDR1 is SGHNT and CDR2 YYREEE (reference sequence). The V and J ends lost 5 bases and 6 bases respectively, with 11 bases between them. This CDR3 reads CASSPGKKTQYF. The CDR3 DNA is TGTGCCAGCAGTCCCGGGAAAAAGACCCAGTACTTC.

V and J are TRBV5-8 and TRBJ2-7; TRBD1 might be the D (6 bases). Germline V gene sequence: CDR1 SGHTS, CDR2 YDEGEE. CDR3 size: 14 residues. V shed 6 bases and J shed 1 base, with 14 bases lying between them. CDR3 sequence reads: CASILGAGSYEQYF. The CDR3 DNA reads as TGTGCCAGCATCCTGGGGGCAGGGTCCTACGAGCAGTACTTC.

The chain joins TRBV5-4 to TRBJ2-7; the match to TRBD1 covers 9 bases. Germline loops: CDR1 SGHNT, CDR2 YYREEE (reference sequence). The CDR3 has 15 amino acids. Germline trimming cut 7 bases from V and 3 bases from J; bases unmatched to any gene: 11. As DNA, the CDR3 is TGTGCCAGCGGTCGTTGGACAGGGGATTTCTACGAGCAGTACTTC. Encoded protein: CASGRWTGDFYEQYF.

This clone was seen a handful of times. The chain couples TRBV5-4 to TRBJ2-7; D gene uncertain. This CDR3 region has 12 residues. V lost 4 bases to trimming and J lost 2 bases, with 7 bases between them. CDR1 SGHNT and CDR2 YYREEE come from the germline V gene (reference sequence). The CDR3 protein is CASSGGPYEQYF. The CDR3 coding sequence is TGTGCCAGCAGCGGTGGGCCCTACGAGCAGTACTTC.

In the case of this clone: One end of the junction varies from germline; a read error may be responsible. This rearrangement joins TRBV7-9 to TRBJ2-5, with TRBD1 identical over 8 bases. Per germline, CDR1 SEHNR and CDR2 FQNEAQ (reference sequence). This CDR3 is 17 amino acids long. CDR3 sequence: CSSSLAAGGPVLETQYF. As DNA, the CDR3 is TGTTCCAGCAGCTTAGCGGCAGGGGGCCCTGTCCTTGAGACCCAGTACTTC.

This clone was counted only a few times. As DNA, the CDR3 is TGTGCCAGCAGTTTAGGGGCCCCCTCTAGCGGCCTTCTAGCCAAAAACATTCAGTACTTC. Encoded protein: CASSLGAPSSGLLAKNIQYF. The chain employs TRBV27 and TRBJ2-4; TRBD2 matches 7 bases. Germline CDR1 and CDR2: MNHEY and SMNVEV (reference sequence). V gave up 2 bases and J gave up 0 bases; unmatched junction bases: 16. This CDR3 has 20 amino acids.

The gene calls are TRBV5-1 and TRBJ2-7, with D possibly matching TRBD2 (5 bases). The CDR3 has 14 residues. The germline CDR1 and CDR2 sequences are SGHRS and YFSETQ. V was shortened by 0 bases and J by 2 bases, with 9 bases between the two germline ends. The CDR3 protein is CASSLVPGTYEQYF. The DNA of the CDR3 is TGCGCCAGCAGCTTGGTTCCCGGGACCTACGAGCAGTACTTC.

The chain is built from TRBV28 and TRBJ2-5; D might be TRBD1 (5 bases). CDR3 length equals 11 residues. V was cut by 6 bases and J by 5 bases, with 7 bases left in between. Per the germline V gene, CDR1 is MDHEN and CDR2 is SYDVKM. CDR3 DNA sequence: TGTGCCAGCAGGCGACAGGAGACCCAGTACTTC. It encodes CASRRQETQYF.

The chain links TRBV5-1 to TRBJ2-6; TRBD1 is a possible D gene (5 bases). The germline CDR1 and CDR2 sequences are SGHRS and YFSETQ. The CDR3 is 16 amino acids. The ends were cut back, 2 bases at V and 0 bases at J, with 9 bases in the middle. CDR3 nucleotides: TGCGCCAGCAGCTTAGAAGGGGTCTCTGGGGCCAACGTCCTGACTTTC. It encodes CASSLEGVSGANVLTF. Full variable domain (remainder filled in from reference TRBV5-1 and TRBJ2-6): KAGVTQTPRYLIKTRGQQVTLSCSPISGHRSVSWYQQTPGQGLQFLFEYFSETQRNKGNFPGRFSGRQFSNSRSEMNVSTLELGDSALYLCASSLEGVSGANVLTFGAGSRLTVL.

The rearrangement uses TRBV6-5 and TRBJ2-2, with 8 bases that match TRBD2. With V trimmed by 2 bases and J by 9 bases, 5 bases remained unmatched. This CDR3 region has 14 residues. CDR1 is MNHEY, CDR2 SVGAGI, per germline. CDR3 in DNA: TGTGCCAGCAGTTACGTTCGGGGGGGGAGGGAGCTGTTTTTT. Translating gives CASSYVRGGRELFF.